This TCR beta chain was captured in a study of cytomegalovirus exposure and HLA in healthy donors. Points from the study as a whole: Later on, analysis showed that most CMV-associated TCR beta chains appeared to be HLA-restricted.

Worth noting for this clone: Its antigen is not identified.

Germline V gene lookup returns CDR1 MNHEY and CDR2 SVGAGI. CDR3 length equals 15 residues. The V gene end was trimmed by 2 bases and the J gene end by 7 bases; junction bases not matched to a gene: 7. The PCR ran on 60 Vbeta and 13 Jbeta primers. Study processing details: A later analysis counted roughly 74 million unique TCR beta chains, around 12 million shared. The data were produced by immunoSEQ multiplex PCR, yet TCRdb's version contains in-frame clones alone and is incomplete. V and J calls and clone size come straight from that table; D and trimming were deduced from the DNA. This table has hundreds of thousands of clones, around two thirds appearing once.

The source is a female donor in good health and CMV-seronegative. Sequencing used PBMCs. The chain employs TRBV6-5 and TRBJ1-4; the match to TRBD1 covers 7 bases. The CDR3 DNA follows: TGTGCCAGCAGTTACGGGGCAGGGGGGAGTGAAAAACTGTTTTTT. Translating it yields CASSYGAGGSEKLFF.